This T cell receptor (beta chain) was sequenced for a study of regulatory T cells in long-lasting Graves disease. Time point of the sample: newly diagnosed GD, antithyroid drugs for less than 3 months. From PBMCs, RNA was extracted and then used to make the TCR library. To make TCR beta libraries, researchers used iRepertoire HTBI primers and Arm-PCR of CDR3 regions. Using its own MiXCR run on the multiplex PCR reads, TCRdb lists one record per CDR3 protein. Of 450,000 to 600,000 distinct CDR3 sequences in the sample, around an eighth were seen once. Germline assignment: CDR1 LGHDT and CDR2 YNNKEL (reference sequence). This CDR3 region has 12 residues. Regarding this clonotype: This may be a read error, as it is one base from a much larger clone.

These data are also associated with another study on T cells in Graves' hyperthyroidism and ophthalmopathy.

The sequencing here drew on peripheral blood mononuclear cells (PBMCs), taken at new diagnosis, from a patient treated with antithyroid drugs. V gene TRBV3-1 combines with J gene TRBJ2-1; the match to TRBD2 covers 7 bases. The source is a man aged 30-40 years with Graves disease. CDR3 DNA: TGTGCCGGCAGCCAAGATCGGGGAGGGTCGTTCTTC. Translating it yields CAGSQDRGGSFF.